This T cell receptor (beta chain) comes out of a study of blood T cells in healthy people across ages. With regard to this clonotype: Its ends do not fully match the called genes, so a read error is possible.

The CDR3 contains 14 residues. CDR1 and CDR2 from the germline V gene are SGHVS and FNYEAQ. For the second PCR, which ran for about 6 to 12 cycles, a sample-barcoded 5' primer and a J-beta primer mix were used. TCRdb re-called the 5' RACE reads through MiXCR, storing one row per CDR3 protein. The sample has under 850,000 distinct CDR3 sequences; about 36% are singletons. Sequenced input: blood. This clonotype originated in a man aged 18-30 years in good health. This chain uses TRBV7-6 with TRBJ2-5, with 9 positions matching TRBD2. CDR3 DNA: TGTGCCATCAGCCCTAGCGGGAACCAAGAGACCCAGTACTTC. This sequence encodes CAISPSGNQETQYF.